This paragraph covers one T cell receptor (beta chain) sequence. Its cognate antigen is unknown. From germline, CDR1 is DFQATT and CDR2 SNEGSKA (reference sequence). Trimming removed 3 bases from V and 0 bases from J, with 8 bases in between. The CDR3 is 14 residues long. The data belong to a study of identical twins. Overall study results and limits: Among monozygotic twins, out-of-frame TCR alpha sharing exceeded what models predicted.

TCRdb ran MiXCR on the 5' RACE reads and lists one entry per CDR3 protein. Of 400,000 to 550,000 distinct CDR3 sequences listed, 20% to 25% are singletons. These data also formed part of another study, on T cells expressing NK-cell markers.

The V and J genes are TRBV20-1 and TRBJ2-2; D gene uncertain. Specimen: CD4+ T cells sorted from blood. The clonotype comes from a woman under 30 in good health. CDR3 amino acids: CSASAPANTGELFF. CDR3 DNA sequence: TGCAGTGCTAGCGCACCAGCGAACACCGGGGAGCTGTTTTTT.